This T cell receptor beta chain was identified during a study of Graves' ophthalmopathy and Graves' hyperthyroidism. CDR3 length: 16 amino acids. The V gene's germline CDR1 is SGHTA and CDR2 FQGNSA. Trimming removed 5 bases from V and 0 bases from J; junction bases left unmatched: 10. Other autoimmune diseases, uncontrolled infections, pregnancy and lactation each led to patient exclusion. This clonotype was counted at least ten times. Amplified material comprised TCR beta CDR3 regions derived from RNA transcripts. Investigators did first-round RT-PCR with HTBI primers, then second-round multiplex PCR. TCRdb recomputed calls from the multiplex PCR reads with MiXCR, one row per CDR3 protein. The table has about 400,000 distinct CDR3 sequences, around 19% seen once.

Material for sequencing was peripheral blood. The chain is built from TRBV7-2 and TRBJ2-7; TRBD1 aligns across 7 bases. This TCR was sampled from a woman aged 18-29 years with Graves' ophthalmopathy. The CDR3 DNA follows: TGTGCCAGCAGCCCACGGACAGGCTGGAGCTCCTACGAGCAGTACTTC. It yields the protein CASSPRTGWSSYEQYF.